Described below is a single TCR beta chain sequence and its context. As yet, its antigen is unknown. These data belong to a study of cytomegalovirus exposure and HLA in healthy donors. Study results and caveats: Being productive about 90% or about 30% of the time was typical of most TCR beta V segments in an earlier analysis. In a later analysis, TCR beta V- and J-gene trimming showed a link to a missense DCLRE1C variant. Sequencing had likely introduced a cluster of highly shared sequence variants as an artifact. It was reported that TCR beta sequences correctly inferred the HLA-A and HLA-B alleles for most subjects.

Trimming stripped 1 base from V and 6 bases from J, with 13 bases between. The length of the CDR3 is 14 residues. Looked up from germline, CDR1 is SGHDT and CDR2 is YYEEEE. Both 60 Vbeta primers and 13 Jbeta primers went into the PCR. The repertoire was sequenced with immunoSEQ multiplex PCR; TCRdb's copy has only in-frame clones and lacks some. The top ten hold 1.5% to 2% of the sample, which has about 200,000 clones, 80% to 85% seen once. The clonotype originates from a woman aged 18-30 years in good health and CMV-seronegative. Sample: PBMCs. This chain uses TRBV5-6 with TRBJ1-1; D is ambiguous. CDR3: CASSLQGPGAEAFF. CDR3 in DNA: TGTGCCAGCAGCTTGCAAGGTCCCGGGGCTGAAGCTTTCTTT.